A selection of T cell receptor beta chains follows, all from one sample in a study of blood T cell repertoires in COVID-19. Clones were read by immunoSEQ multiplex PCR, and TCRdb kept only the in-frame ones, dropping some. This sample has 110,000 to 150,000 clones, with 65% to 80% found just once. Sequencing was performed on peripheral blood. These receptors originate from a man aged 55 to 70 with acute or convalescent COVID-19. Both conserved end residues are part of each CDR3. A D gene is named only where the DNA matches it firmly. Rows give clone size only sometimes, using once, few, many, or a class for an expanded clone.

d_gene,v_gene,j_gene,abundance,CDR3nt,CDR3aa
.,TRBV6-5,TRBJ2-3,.,TGTGCCAGCAGGCCCTACAGAACTGGCACAGATACGCAGTATTTT,CASRPYRTGTDTQYF
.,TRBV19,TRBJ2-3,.,TGTGCCAGTAGTATGGGTGTTGGAGGCACAGATACGCAGTATTTT,CASSMGVGGTDTQYF
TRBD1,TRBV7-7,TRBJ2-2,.,TGTGCTAGCAGCTCCGGACAGGGGGGCACCGGGGAGCTGTTTTTT,CASSSGQGGTGELFF
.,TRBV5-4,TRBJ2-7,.,TGTGCCAGCAGCTTGGAGCAGGGGTACGAGCAGTACTTC,CASSLEQGYEQYF
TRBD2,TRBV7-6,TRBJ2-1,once,TGTGCCAGCAGCTTCGGACTAGCGGCCAATGAGCAGTTCTTC,CASSFGLAANEQFF
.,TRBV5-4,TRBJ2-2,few,TGTGCCAGCAGCTTAGGGAGGAACACCGGGGAGCTGTTTTTT,CASSLGRNTGELFF
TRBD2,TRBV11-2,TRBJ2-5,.,TGTGCCAGCAGCTTAGTTATGACTAGCGGGATTGTCACACAAGAGACCCAGTACTTC,CASSLVMTSGIVTQETQYF
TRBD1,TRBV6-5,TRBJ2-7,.,TGTGCCAGCAGTCCAGGGACAGCCTACGAGCAGTACTTC,CASSPGTAYEQYF
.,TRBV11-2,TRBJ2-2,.,TGTGCCAGCAGCCAAAGAGGACAGCGAAACACCGGGGAGCTGTTTTTT,CASSQRGQRNTGELFF
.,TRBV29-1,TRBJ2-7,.,TGCAGCGTTGAAGATCCGAGGGGGTCGTACGAGCAGTACTTC,CSVEDPRGSYEQYF
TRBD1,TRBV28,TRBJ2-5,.,TGTGCCAGCAGTTCCGGGACAGCAGAGACCCAGTACTTC,CASSSGTAETQYF
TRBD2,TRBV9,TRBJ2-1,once,TGTGCCAGCAGCTCAGGACTAGCGGGAGGGGAGCAGTTCTTC,CASSSGLAGGEQFF
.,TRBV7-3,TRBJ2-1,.,TGTGCCAGCAGCTTAAATCCGGGGTCCAATGAGCAGTTCTTC,CASSLNPGSNEQFF
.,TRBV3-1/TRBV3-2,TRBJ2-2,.,TGTGCCAGCAGCCCACAGGGTTGGGAGCTGTTTTTT,CASSPQGWELFF
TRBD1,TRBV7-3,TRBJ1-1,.,TGTGCCAGCAGCCCGCGGGGACAGGGGTTACAAAGTGAAGCTTTCTTT,CASSPRGQGLQSEAFF
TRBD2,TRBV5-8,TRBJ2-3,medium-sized,TGTGCCAGCAGCTTCCTAGCGGGAGGGCCACGGACAGATACGCAGTATTTT,CASSFLAGGPRTDTQYF
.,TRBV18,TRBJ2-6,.,TGTGCCAGCTCACTCCTCTCTGGGGCCAACGTCCTGACTTTC,CASSLLSGANVLTF
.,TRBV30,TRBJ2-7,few,TGTGCCTGGAAGGGAGCGGGCCGCTACGAGCAGTACTTC,CAWKGAGRYEQYF
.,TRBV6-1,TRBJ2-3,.,TGTGCCAGCAGTTCGGGCACAGATACGCAGTATTTT,CASSSGTDTQYF
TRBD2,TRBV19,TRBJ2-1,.,TGTGCCAGTAGTCTTACTTTAGCGGGAGCGCAGGAGCAGTTCTTC,CASSLTLAGAQEQFF
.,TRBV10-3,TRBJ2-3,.,TGTGCCATCAGTGGCATGGATGACAGCCACTTTACTTGGGGCACAGATACGCAGTATTTT,CAISGMDDSHFTWGTDTQYF
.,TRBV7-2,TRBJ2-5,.,TGTGCCAGCAGCCAAGACAACCAAGAGACCCAGTACTTC,CASSQDNQETQYF